These 21 T cell receptor beta chains were sequenced from one sample in a study of shared clonotypes between healthy human individuals. Method: immunoSEQ multiplex PCR; TCRdb's copy keeps in-frame clones and lacks some. Of about 1.1 million clones in the sample, about 72% were seen once. Specimen: memory CD4+ T cells from PBMCs. Described subset: CD45RA-negative fraction. The receptors shown here come from a man aged 18 to 29 in good health. Some clones in this sample may be carry-over from other donors' samples.

Turning to this clone: At the DNA level, this CDR3 is encoded by other sequences in the same sample as well. V is TRBV30 and J is TRBJ2-5; possibly TRBD2 for D (5 bases). Germline V gene data show CDR1 as GTSNPN and CDR2 as SVGIG (reference sequence). The length of the CDR3 is 11 residues. With 5 bases removed from V and 1 base from J, the gap between germline ends came to 5 bases. DNA for the CDR3: TGTGCCTGGGGAGGCCAAGAGACCCAGTACTTC. It specifies CAWGGQETQYF.

The chain has TRBV18 and TRBJ2-1; no clear D gene. V was pared by 2 bases and J by 3 bases, with 20 bases between. The CDR3 extends over 18 amino acids. Germline CDR1 is KGHSH and CDR2 is LQKENI. The chain's CDR3 is CASSPTWVLTFGYNEQFF. As DNA, the CDR3 is TGTGCCAGCTCACCAACGTGGGTCCTTACATTTGGCTACAATGAGCAGTTCTTC.

The V gene is TRBV27, the J gene TRBJ2-7; D unclear. The CDR3 has 13 amino acids. Trimming pared 0 bases from V and 9 bases from J, leaving 12 bases between. CDR1 is MNHEY and CDR2 is SMNVEV in the germline V gene (reference sequence). The CDR3 here is CASSLSRARLQYF. The CDR3 DNA reads TGTGCCAGCAGTTTATCTCGTGCCCGTCTGCAGTACTTC.

A note on this clone: A much larger clone differs by one base, so this may be a read error. CDR3 nucleotide sequence: TGTGCCAGCAGCTTAATGAATGAGCAGTTCTTC. Translated: CASSLMNEQFF. The chain carries TRBV11-2 and TRBJ2-1; D gene unclear. CDR1 and CDR2 (germline): SGHAT, FQNNGV. The length of the CDR3 is 11 residues. V was clipped by 2 bases and J by 7 bases, with 3 bases between them.

The V call is TRBV30, the J call TRBJ1-2; D possibly corresponds to TRBD1 (5 bases). Per germline, CDR1 GTSNPN and CDR2 SVGIG (reference sequence). The CDR3 runs 11 residues. The V and J ends lost 8 bases and 4 bases respectively, with 11 bases between them. The CDR3 region has the DNA TGTGCCGGGGGGAGTGGCTATGGCTACACCTTC. It codes for CAGGSGYGYTF.

In this sample, this clone turned up once. This rearrangement joins TRBV7-2 to TRBJ1-1; maybe TRBD1 (6 bases). V was pared by 5 bases and J by 1 base, with 23 bases between. From germline, CDR1 is SGHTA and CDR2 FQGNSA. This CDR3 has 18 amino acids. CDR3 protein: CASSTYGGPGHRNTEAFF. The CDR3 coding sequence is TGTGCCAGCAGCACATATGGGGGGCCAGGCCACCGGAACACTGAAGCTTTCTTT.

This clone is a singleton in its sample. A junction end diverges from the germline sequence, so it may reflect a read error. This chain joins TRBV4-1 and TRBJ2-7; D is possibly TRBD1 or TRBD2 (7 bases each). This CDR3 region has 16 residues. Germline-derived CDR1 and CDR2 are MGHRA and YSYEKL. This chain's CDR3 is CASSQRTRGGIYKQYF. CDR3 coding DNA: TGCGCCAGTAGCCAGAGAACCAGGGGGGGTATTTACAAGCAGTACTTC.

The chain joins TRBV6-5 to TRBJ2-1; TRBD2 matches 12 bases. V lost 8 bases, J lost 8 bases, and 1 base stayed unmatched. This CDR3 spans 12 amino acids. Germline V lookup: CDR1 MNHEY, CDR2 SVGAGI. The CDR3 sequence is CASGTSGYEQFF. In nucleotides, the CDR3 is TGTGCCAGCGGGACTAGCGGGTATGAGCAGTTCTTC.

The V and J genes are TRBV5-1 and TRBJ2-7, with D hard to call. V lost 3 bases and J lost 0, with 13 bases in between. Germline V gene sequence: CDR1 SGHRS, CDR2 YFSETQ. This CDR3 contains 15 residues. Written as DNA, the CDR3 is TGCGCCAGCAGCTCCGGTCGGGCCCGCTCCTACGAGCAGTACTTC. This sequence encodes CASSSGRARSYEQYF.

About this clone: Other DNA sequences in the sample encode the same CDR3. The chain uses TRBV7-9 and TRBJ1-4; D is possibly TRBD1 (5 bases). Trimming removed 1 base at V and 5 bases at J, with 11 bases between. This CDR3 is built from 15 residues. The germline gives CDR1 SEHNR, CDR2 FQNEAQ (reference sequence). The CDR3 nucleotides are TGTGCCAGCAGCTTAGTCGGTCAGGGAAATGAAAAACTGTTTTTT. Translating it yields CASSLVGQGNEKLFF.

The chain has TRBV28 and TRBJ1-5, with no clear D. In germline, CDR1 is MDHEN, CDR2 SYDVKM. This CDR3 has 13 amino acids. The V gene lost 5 bases and the J gene lost 7 bases, with 12 bases spanning the gap. The CDR3 loop reads CASSPLGVQPQHF. DNA of the CDR3: TGTGCCAGCAGTCCCCTCGGGGTCCAGCCCCAGCATTTT.

The rearrangement joins TRBV4-1 to TRBJ1-2, with 7 bases aligning to TRBD1. The CDR3 sequence is 17 residues long. V lost 4 bases and J lost 4; bases outside the gene matches: 15. Germline values: CDR1 MGHRA, CDR2 YSYEKL. CDR3 DNA: TGCGCCAGCAGCCCGCAAGATTTGGCAGGGGGATTCTATGGCTACACCTTC. This codes for CASSPQDLAGGFYGYTF.

The chain links TRBV11-2 to TRBJ2-3; 9 bases align to TRBD2. The CDR3 is made up of 16 amino acids. V trimming: 1 base; J trimming: 2 bases; junction bases outside the gene matches: 4. The V gene's germline CDR1 is SGHAT and CDR2 FQNNGV. In nucleotides, the CDR3 is TGTGCCAGCAGCTTAGGGGCTAGCGGGAACACAGATACGCAGTATTTT. This sequence encodes CASSLGASGNTDTQYF.

This sequence joins TRBV4-3 and TRBJ1-2, with 9 bases fitting TRBD1. Trimming removed 1 base from V and 10 bases from J; junction bases left unmatched: 7. Germline values: CDR1 LGHNA, CDR2 YSLEER. This CDR3 region has 14 residues. The DNA of the CDR3 is TGCGCCAGCAGCCAAGGGGGACAGGGACGGCCCTACACCTTC. Translation gives CASSQGGQGRPYTF.

This clone was counted at least ten times. The chain recombines TRBV5-3 with TRBJ1-1; 8 bases map to TRBD1. TRBV5-3 is an ORF; its function is uncertain. The CDR3 runs to 17 residues. V shed 4 bases and J 4 bases; nucleotides not matched to a gene: 15. In nucleotides, the CDR3 is TGTGCCAGAAGCCAAAATCCCCCTCGAGACAGGGGCACTGAAGCTTTCTTT. Residues: CARSQNPPRDRGTEAFF.

The rearrangement uses TRBV18 and TRBJ2-7; the D gene is possibly TRBD1 (5 bases). In germline, CDR1 is KGHSH, CDR2 LQKENI. Trimming left V 6 bases short and J 3 bases short, with 15 bases between. CDR3 size: 14 residues. In DNA, the CDR3 is TGTGCCAGCTCTCAGGGCATGTGGGGCTACGAGCAGTACTTC. Its translation is CASSQGMWGYEQYF.

This clone was seen many times. CDR3 nucleotide sequence: TGTGCCAACCGCGGTCTAATGGTCTACGAGCAGTACTTC. It is translated as CANRGLMVYEQYF. V and J are TRBV2 and TRBJ2-7; D is ambiguous. The CDR3 totals 13 residues. The germline V and J ends were trimmed by 10 bases and 3 bases, with 16 bases remaining between them. The V gene's germline CDR1 is SNHLY and CDR2 FYNNEI.

V usage is TRBV7-8 and J usage is TRBJ2-2; D perhaps matches TRBD2 (5 bases). Germline V CDR1 and CDR2: SGHVS, FQNEAQ. This CDR3 has 15 residues. V dropped 3 bases and J dropped 6 bases, with 14 bases sitting between them. In DNA form, the CDR3 reads TGTGCCAGCAGCTTCGGCACGGGTAGCGCCGGGGAGCTGTTTTTT. Protein product: CASSFGTGSAGELFF.

This chain links TRBV11-3 with TRBJ1-1, with D perhaps matching TRBD1 (6 bases). CDR1 and CDR2 (germline): SGHNT, YENEEA. Trimming removed 5 bases at V and 1 base at J, with 11 bases between. The CDR3 is 14 amino acids. Here the CDR3 reads CASSPGAGNTEAFF. Written as DNA, the CDR3 is TGTGCCAGCAGCCCAGGGGCGGGGAACACTGAAGCTTTCTTT.

V usage is TRBV29-1 and J usage is TRBJ2-3; no firm D call. With 4 bases removed from V and 5 bases from J, the gap between germline ends came to 10 bases. The CDR3 is made up of 12 amino acids. Germline CDR1 SQVTM, CDR2 ANQGSEA. Written as DNA, the CDR3 is TGCAGCGTTGCTCGACCCGGAGATACGCAGTATTTT. Amino acids: CSVARPGDTQYF.

This chain connects TRBV5-1 to TRBJ2-2, with D maybe TRBD2 (5 bases). Germline V CDR1 and CDR2: SGHRS, YFSETQ. The CDR3 contains 16 residues. V was clipped by 0 bases and J by 0 bases, with 9 bases between them. The CDR3 DNA follows: TGCGCCAGCAGCTTGGTACTAGGCTCGAACACCGGGGAGCTGTTTTTT. Translating it yields CASSLVLGSNTGELFF.